The 16 T cell receptor beta chains listed next were all sequenced from one sample in a study of shared clonotypes between healthy human individuals. The repertoire was sequenced with immunoSEQ multiplex PCR; TCRdb's copy has only in-frame clones and lacks some. The repertoire includes roughly 2.5 million clones, approximately 92% of them detected once, and around 0.14% sits in the top ten. The sample taken for sequencing was naive CD4+ T cells sorted from blood. Subset specified: CD45RA+ positively selected. The source is a man aged 18-30 years in good health.

CDR3 nucleotide sequence: TGTGCCAGCAGCTTGTCCTACAGTCCTGAAGCTTTCTTT. This translates into CASSLSYSPEAFF. The gene calls are TRBV5-6 and TRBJ1-1; D is unresolved. CDR1 SGHDT and CDR2 YYEEEE come from the germline V gene. The CDR3 is made up of 13 amino acids. Trimming took off 1 base at V and 6 bases at J, with 10 bases between the two ends.

In its sample, this clone was seen once. The chain employs TRBV6-1 and TRBJ1-2, with D maybe TRBD1 (5 bases). Trimming took 4 bases from V and 5 from J, leaving 11 bases between them. The CDR3 contains 13 residues. CDR1 and CDR2 (germline): MNHNS, SASEGT. In DNA, the CDR3 is TGTGCCAGCAGTGGATTCGGGGGGTATGGCTACACCTTC. Its protein is CASSGFGGYGYTF.

The V call is TRBV29-1, the J call TRBJ2-3; 7 bases are shared with TRBD2. Germline V gene data show CDR1 as SQVTM and CDR2 as ANQGSEA. Trimming took 5 bases from V and 1 from J; bases not matched to a gene: 6. The CDR3 extends over 14 amino acids. The CDR3 region is CSVRRESGTDTQYF. The CDR3 nucleotides read TGCAGCGTTAGGCGGGAGTCGGGCACAGATACGCAGTATTTT.

V usage is TRBV30 and J usage is TRBJ2-1; 10 bases map to TRBD1. J was trimmed by 4 bases and V by 4 bases; bases with no gene match: 4. Germline assignment: CDR1 GTSNPN and CDR2 SVGIG (reference sequence). The CDR3 sequence is 14 residues long. The CDR3 reads CAWTLGQGYNEQFF. DNA for the CDR3: TGTGCCTGGACACTGGGACAGGGGTACAATGAGCAGTTCTTC.

The V gene is TRBV6-5, the J gene TRBJ1-6; TRBD1 is a possible D gene (5 bases). Germline CDR1 reads MNHEY; CDR2 reads SVGAGI. The CDR3 consists of 15 residues. With 2 bases removed from V and 11 bases from J, the gap between germline ends came to 16 bases. The DNA of the CDR3 is TGTGCCAGCAGTTACAAGGGCCCCGAGGGGACACCCCTCCACTTT. It is translated as CASSYKGPEGTPLHF.

V and J are TRBV10-3 and TRBJ2-5; TRBD1 agrees at 11 bases. Losses at the gene ends were 8 bases for V and 5 bases for J; bases not matched to a gene: 1. This CDR3 has 12 residues. Germline V gene lookup returns CDR1 ENHRY and CDR2 SYGVKD. CDR3 DNA sequence: TGTGCCATCGGACAGGGGGCTGAGACCCAGTACTTC. Protein product: CAIGQGAETQYF.

This clone was seen a single time. The gene calls are TRBV19 and TRBJ1-6; no clear D gene. V lost 3 bases and J 1 base, leaving 7 bases between the germline ends. CDR1 LNHDA and CDR2 SQIVND come from the germline V gene (reference sequence). There are 15 residues in the CDR3. The CDR3 loop reads CASSMGGSYNSPLHF. DNA for the CDR3: TGTGCCAGTAGTATGGGAGGTTCCTATAATTCACCCCTCCACTTT.

This chain joins TRBV10-3 and TRBJ1-5; a possible D gene is TRBD1 (5 bases). The CDR3 totals 14 residues. Looked up from germline, CDR1 is ENHRY and CDR2 is SYGVKD. V lost 4 bases to trimming and J lost 7 bases, with 14 bases between them. The DNA of the CDR3 is TGTGCCATCAGTGGAGCGGACACTAGGCAGCCCCAGCATTTT. It specifies CAISGADTRQPQHF.

About this clone: Other DNA sequences in this sample translate to the same CDR3. The V call is TRBV11-2, the J call TRBJ1-5; D unclear. The CDR3 loop spans 15 amino acids. The germline gives CDR1 SGHAT, CDR2 FQNNGV. V was cut by 1 base and J by 0 bases, with 7 bases left in between. For the CDR3, the DNA is TGTGCCAGCAGCTTAGCGGGGAGTAGCAATCAGCCCCAGCATTTT. Protein: CASSLAGSSNQPQHF. The whole variable domain, filled in from reference TRBV11-2 and TRBJ1-5, reads EAGVAQSPRYKIIEKRQSVAFWCNPISGHATLYWYQQILGQGPKLLIQFQNNGVVDDSQLPKDRFSAERLKGVDSTLKIQPAKLEDSAVYLCASSLAGSSNQPQHFGDGTRLSIL.

J is TRBJ2-5 and V is TRBV5-1; 12 bases align to TRBD1. The germline CDR1 and CDR2 sequences are SGHRS and YFSETQ. CDR3 length equals 18 residues. V shed 0 bases and J 5 bases; nucleotides not matched to a gene: 11. The CDR3 DNA sequence: TGCGCCAGCAGCTTGGTCTATAATTCGGGACAGGGGGCCGAGACCCAGTACTTC. It translates to CASSLVYNSGQGAETQYF.

The chain couples TRBV5-6 to TRBJ2-2; D tentatively reads TRBD1 or TRBD2 (6 bases each). The CDR3 covers 15 residues. Trimming shortened V by 1 base and J by 1 base, and 8 bases separated the two germline ends. Germline CDR1 reads SGHDT; CDR2 reads YYEEEE. The CDR3 DNA sequence: TGTGCCAGCAGCTTGCGGGGGCAGAACACCGGGGAGCTGTTTTTT. Translation: CASSLRGQNTGELFF.

The rearrangement joins TRBV7-8 to TRBJ2-1, with D unresolved. The germline V and J ends were trimmed by 0 bases and 4 bases, with 7 bases remaining between them. This CDR3 is built from 14 residues. In germline, CDR1 is SGHVS, CDR2 FQNEAQ. CDR3 DNA sequence: TGTGCCAGCAGCTTAGCGCAGGTATACAATGAGCAGTTCTTC. Its protein product is CASSLAQVYNEQFF.

The V and J genes are TRBV9 and TRBJ1-2; 7 bases fit TRBD1. Germline loops: CDR1 SGDLS, CDR2 YYNGEE. The trim removed 4 bases at V and 2 bases at J, leaving 8 bases unmatched. The CDR3 sequence is 15 residues long. The CDR3 spells CASSPRQGPNYGYTF. The CDR3 coding sequence is TGTGCCAGCAGCCCCCGACAGGGCCCCAACTATGGCTACACCTTC.

This chain links TRBV2 with TRBJ1-2, with D possibly TRBD1 on 6 matching bases. Germline-derived CDR1 and CDR2 are SNHLY and FYNNEI. Trimming left V 7 bases short and J 1 base short, with 10 bases between. The CDR3 runs to 13 residues. In nucleotides, the CDR3 is TGTGCCAGCAAAACAGGGAGTAACTATGGCTACACCTTC. Protein product: CASKTGSNYGYTF. Variable domain in full (rest from reference TRBV2 and TRBJ1-2): EPEVTQTPSHQVTQMGQEVILRCVPISNHLYFYWYRQILGQKVEFLVSFYNNEISEKSEIFDDQFSVERPDGSNFTLKIRSTKLEDSAMYFCASKTGSNYGYTFGSGTRLTVV.

In its sample, this clone was seen a few times. This sequence joins TRBV27 and TRBJ1-1, with TRBD1 as a possible D gene (6 bases). CDR1 and CDR2 (germline): MNHEY, SMNVEV (reference sequence). This CDR3 spans 14 amino acids. Trimming took off 5 bases at V and 4 bases at J, with 14 bases between the two ends. CDR3 amino acids: CASSTTQGITEAFF. The DNA of the CDR3 is TGTGCCAGCAGTACAACCCAGGGGATCACTGAAGCTTTCTTT.

The CDR3 sequence is CASGGGGLAYNEQFF. CDR3 nucleotides: TGTGCCAGTGGGGGGGGTGGTCTTGCGTACAATGAGCAGTTCTTC. The chain uses TRBV19 and TRBJ2-1; 7 bases are a match to TRBD2. Germline V gives CDR1 LNHDA, CDR2 SQIVND (reference sequence). V lost 8 bases to trimming and J lost 4 bases; unmatched junction nucleotides: 11. This CDR3 region has 15 residues.